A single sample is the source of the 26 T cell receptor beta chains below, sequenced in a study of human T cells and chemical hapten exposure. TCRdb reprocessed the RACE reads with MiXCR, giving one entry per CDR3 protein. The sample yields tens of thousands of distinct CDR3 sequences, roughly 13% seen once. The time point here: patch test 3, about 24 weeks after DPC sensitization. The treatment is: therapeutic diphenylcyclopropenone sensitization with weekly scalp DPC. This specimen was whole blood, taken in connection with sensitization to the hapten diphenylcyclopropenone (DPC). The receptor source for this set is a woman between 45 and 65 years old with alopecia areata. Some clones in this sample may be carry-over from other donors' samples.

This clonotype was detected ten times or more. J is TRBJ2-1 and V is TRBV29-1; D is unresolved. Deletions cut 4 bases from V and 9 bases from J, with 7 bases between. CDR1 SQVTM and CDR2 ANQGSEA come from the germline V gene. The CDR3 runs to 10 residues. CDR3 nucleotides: TGCAGCGTTGCTGGCCCTGAGCAGTTCTTC. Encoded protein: CSVAGPEQFF.

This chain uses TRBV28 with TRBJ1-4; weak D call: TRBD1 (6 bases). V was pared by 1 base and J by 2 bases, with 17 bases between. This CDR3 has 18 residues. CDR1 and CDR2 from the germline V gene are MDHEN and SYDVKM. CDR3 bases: TGTGCCAGCAGTTTATATCAAAGGGGGGCCGGGACTAATGAAAAACTGTTTTTT. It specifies CASSLYQRGAGTNEKLFF.

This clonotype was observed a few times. The CDR3, as DNA: TGTGCCAGCAGCCCCGCACCCGGCGATACGCAGTATTTT. It yields the protein CASSPAPGDTQYF. V is TRBV27 and J is TRBJ2-3; D uncertain. The CDR3 length is 13 residues. Trimming removed 6 bases at V and 6 bases at J, with 13 bases between. Germline loops: CDR1 MNHEY, CDR2 SMNVEV (reference sequence).

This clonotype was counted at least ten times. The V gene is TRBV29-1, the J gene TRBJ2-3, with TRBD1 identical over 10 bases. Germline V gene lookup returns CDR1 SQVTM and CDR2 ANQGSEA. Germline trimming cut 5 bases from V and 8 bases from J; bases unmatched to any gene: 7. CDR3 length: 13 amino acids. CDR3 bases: TGCAGCGTTTCCGGGACAGGGGATGGTACGCAGTATTTT. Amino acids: CSVSGTGDGTQYF.

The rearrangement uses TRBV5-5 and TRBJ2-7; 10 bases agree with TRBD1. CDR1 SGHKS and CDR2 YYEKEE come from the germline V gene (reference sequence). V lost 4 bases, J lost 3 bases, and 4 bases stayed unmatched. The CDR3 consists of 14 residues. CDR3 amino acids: CASSQGQGYYEQYF. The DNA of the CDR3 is TGTGCCAGCAGCCAGGGACAGGGGTACTACGAGCAGTACTTC.

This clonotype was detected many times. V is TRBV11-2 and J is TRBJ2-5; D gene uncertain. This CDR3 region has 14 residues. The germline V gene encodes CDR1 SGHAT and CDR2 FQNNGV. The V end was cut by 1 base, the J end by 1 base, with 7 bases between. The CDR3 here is CASSLAASQETQYF. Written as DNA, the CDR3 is TGTGCCAGCAGCTTAGCCGCGTCCCAAGAGACCCAGTACTTC.

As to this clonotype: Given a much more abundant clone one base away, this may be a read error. Written as DNA, the CDR3 is TGTGCCAGCAGCCTTGGCACAAGCTCCTATAATTCACCCCTCCACTTT. Its translation: CASSLGTSSYNSPLHF. This chain links TRBV11-2 with TRBJ1-6, with D uncertain. This CDR3 spans 16 amino acids. Per germline, CDR1 SGHAT and CDR2 FQNNGV. Trimming left V 5 bases short and J 0 bases short, with 11 bases between.

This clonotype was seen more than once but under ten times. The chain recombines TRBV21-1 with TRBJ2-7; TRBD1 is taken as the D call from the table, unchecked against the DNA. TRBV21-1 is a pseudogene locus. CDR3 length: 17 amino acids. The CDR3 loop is CASSKVYRTGLGDEQYF. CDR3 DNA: TGTGCCAGCAGCAAAGTCTATAGGACAGGGCTGGGGGACGAGCAGTACTTC.

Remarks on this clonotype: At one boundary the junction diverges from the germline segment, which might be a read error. The CDR3 DNA sequence: TGTGTCAGCAGTGAATCGGTAGTGACAGCTACCTACAATGAGCAGTTCTTC. Translating it yields CVSSESVVTATYNEQFF. V and J are TRBV25-1 and TRBJ2-1, with a weak D call TRBD1 (5 bases). The CDR3 spans 17 residues. The germline V gene has CDR1 MGHDK and CDR2 SYGVNS. The full variable domain, its missing parts supplied by reference TRBV25-1 and TRBJ2-1, is EADIYQTPRYLVIGTGKKITLECSQTMGHDKMYWYQQDPGMELHLIHYSYGVNSTEKGDLSSESTVSRIRTEHFPLTLESARPSHTSQYLCVSSESVVTATYNEQFFGPGTRLTVL.

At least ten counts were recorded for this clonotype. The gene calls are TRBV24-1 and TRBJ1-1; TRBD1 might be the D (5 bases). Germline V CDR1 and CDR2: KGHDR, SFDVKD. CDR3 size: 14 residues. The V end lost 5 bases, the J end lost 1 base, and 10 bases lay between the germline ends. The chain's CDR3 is CATSGDTGNTEAFF. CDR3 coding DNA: TGTGCCACCAGTGGCGACACAGGGAACACTGAAGCTTTCTTT.

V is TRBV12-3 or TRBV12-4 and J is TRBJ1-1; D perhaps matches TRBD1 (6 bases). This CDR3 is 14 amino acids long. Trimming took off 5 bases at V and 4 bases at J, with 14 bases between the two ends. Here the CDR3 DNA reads TGTGCCAGCAGTCTCGGGACATCCGTCACTGAAGCTTTCTTT. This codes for CASSLGTSVTEAFF.

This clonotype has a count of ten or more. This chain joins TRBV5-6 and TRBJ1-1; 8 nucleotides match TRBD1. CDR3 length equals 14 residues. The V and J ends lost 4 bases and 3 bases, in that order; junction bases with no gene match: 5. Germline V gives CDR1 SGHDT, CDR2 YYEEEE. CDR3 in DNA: TGTGCCAGCAGCGAGACAGGGGTCGACACTGAAGCTTTCTTT. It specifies CASSETGVDTEAFF. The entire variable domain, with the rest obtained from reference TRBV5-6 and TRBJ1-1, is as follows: DAGVTQSPTHLIKTRGQQVTLRCSPKSGHDTVSWYQQALGQGPQFIFQYYEEEERQRGNFPDRFSGHQFPNYSSELNVNALLLGDSALYLCASSETGVDTEAFFGQGTRLTVV.

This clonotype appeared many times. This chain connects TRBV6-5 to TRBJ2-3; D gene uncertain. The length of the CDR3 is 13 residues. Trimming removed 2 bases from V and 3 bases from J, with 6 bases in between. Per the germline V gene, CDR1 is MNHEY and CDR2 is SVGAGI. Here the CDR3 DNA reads TGTGCCAGCAGTTACCCAGGAACAGATACGCAGTATTTT. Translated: CASSYPGTDTQYF.

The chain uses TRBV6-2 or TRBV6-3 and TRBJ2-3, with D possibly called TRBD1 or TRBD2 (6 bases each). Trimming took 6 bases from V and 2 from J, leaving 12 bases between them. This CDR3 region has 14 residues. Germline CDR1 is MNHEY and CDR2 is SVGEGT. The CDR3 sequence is CASSPRGATDTQYF. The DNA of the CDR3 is TGTGCCAGCAGCCCTAGGGGGGCCACAGATACGCAGTATTTT.

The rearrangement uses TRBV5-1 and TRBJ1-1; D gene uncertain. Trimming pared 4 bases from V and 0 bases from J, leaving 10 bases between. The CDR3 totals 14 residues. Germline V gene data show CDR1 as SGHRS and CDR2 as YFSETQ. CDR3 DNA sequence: TGCGCCAGCAGCACCGCTACAGTGAACACTGAAGCTTTCTTT. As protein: CASSTATVNTEAFF.

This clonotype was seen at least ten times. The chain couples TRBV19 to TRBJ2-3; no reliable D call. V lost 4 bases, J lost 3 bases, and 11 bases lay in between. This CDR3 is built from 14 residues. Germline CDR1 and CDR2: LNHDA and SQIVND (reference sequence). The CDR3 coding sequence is TGTGCCAGTAGTACCGGACCCGAAACAGATACGCAGTATTTT. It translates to CASSTGPETDTQYF.

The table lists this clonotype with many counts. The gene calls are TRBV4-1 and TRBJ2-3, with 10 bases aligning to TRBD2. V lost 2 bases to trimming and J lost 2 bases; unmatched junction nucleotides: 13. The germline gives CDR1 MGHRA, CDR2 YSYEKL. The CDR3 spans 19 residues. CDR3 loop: CASSQRLAGAKRNTDTQYF. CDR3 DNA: TGCGCCAGCAGCCAAAGGCTAGCGGGGGCCAAGAGAAACACAGATACGCAGTATTTT.

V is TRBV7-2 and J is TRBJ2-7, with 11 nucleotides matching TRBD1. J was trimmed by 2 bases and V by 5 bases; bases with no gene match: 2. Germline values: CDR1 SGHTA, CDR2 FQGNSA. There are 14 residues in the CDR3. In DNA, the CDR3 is TGTGCCAGCAGCGCGGGACAGGGGGCCTACGAGCAGTACTTC. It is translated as CASSAGQGAYEQYF.

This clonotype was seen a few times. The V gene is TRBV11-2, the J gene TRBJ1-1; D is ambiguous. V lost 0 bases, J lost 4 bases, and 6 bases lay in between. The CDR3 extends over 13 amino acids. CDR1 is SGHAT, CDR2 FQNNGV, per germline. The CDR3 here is CASSLDPRTEAFF. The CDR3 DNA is TGTGCCAGCAGCTTAGATCCCCGCACTGAAGCTTTCTTT.

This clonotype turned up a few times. The CDR3 loop is CASSIARTTSTDTQYF. The CDR3 region has the DNA TGTGCCAGTAGTATAGCACGGACTACTAGCACAGATACGCAGTATTTT. The rearrangement joins TRBV19 to TRBJ2-3; possible D gene TRBD2, 6 bases. V dropped 1 base and J dropped 0 bases, with 11 bases sitting between them. This CDR3 is built from 16 residues. Germline CDR1 LNHDA, CDR2 SQIVND (reference sequence).

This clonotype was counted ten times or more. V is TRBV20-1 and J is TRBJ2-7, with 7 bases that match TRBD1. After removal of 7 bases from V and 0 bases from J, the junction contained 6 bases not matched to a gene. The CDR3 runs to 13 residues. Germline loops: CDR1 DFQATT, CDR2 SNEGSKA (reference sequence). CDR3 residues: CSVPDRNSYEQYF. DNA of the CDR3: TGCAGTGTCCCGGACAGGAACTCCTACGAGCAGTACTTC.

CDR3 bases: TGCGCCAGCAGCTTGGAAGCGGGACCATACAATGAGCAGTTCTTC. It codes for CASSLEAGPYNEQFF. The V call is TRBV5-1, the J call TRBJ2-1; 7 bases are shared with TRBD2. Germline V gene sequence: CDR1 SGHRS, CDR2 YFSETQ. Trimming at V came to 0 bases and at J to 4 bases, leaving 4 bases not matched to a gene. This CDR3 region has 15 residues. Combining the CDR3 with reference TRBV5-1 and TRBJ2-1 gives the whole variable domain KAGVTQTPRYLIKTRGQQVTLSCSPISGHRSVSWYQQTPGQGLQFLFEYFSETQRNKGNFPGRFSGRQFSNSRSEMNVSTLELGDSALYLCASSLEAGPYNEQFFGPGTRLTVL.

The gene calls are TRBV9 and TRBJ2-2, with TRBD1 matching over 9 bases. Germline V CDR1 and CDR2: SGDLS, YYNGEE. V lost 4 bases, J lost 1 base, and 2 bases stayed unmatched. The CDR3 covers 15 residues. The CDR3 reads CASSPDRGNTGELFF. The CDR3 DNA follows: TGTGCCAGCAGCCCGGACAGGGGGAACACCGGGGAGCTGTTTTTT.

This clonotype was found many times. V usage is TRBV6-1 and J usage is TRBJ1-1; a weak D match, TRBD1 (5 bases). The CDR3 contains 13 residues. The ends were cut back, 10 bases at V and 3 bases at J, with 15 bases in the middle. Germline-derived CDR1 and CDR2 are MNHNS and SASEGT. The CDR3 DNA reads TGTGCCACCTCTAGGGGTCGGGACACTGAAGCTTTCTTT. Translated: CATSRGRDTEAFF.

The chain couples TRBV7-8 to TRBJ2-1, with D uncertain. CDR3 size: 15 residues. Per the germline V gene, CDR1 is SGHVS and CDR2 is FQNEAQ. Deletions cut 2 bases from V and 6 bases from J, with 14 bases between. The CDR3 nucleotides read TGTGCCAGCAGCTTAATTCCCTCCCTGACCAATGAGCAGTTCTTC. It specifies CASSLIPSLTNEQFF.

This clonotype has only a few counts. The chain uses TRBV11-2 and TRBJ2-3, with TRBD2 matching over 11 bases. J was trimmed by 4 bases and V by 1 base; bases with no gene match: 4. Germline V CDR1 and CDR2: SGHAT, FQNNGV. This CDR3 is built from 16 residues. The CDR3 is CASSLVLAGGADTQYF. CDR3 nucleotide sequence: TGTGCCAGCAGCTTAGTCCTAGCGGGAGGCGCAGATACGCAGTATTTT.